This record looks at one T cell receptor (beta chain) sequence and its context. This sample is part of a study of blood T cell repertoires in COVID-19. As for the study in general: Acute and convalescent COVID-19 samples came from the United States, Italy and Spain. Sample material is recorded as cDNA or gDNA derived from T cells, B-cell-depleted T cells, or PBMCs.

In the source study's methods: Amplification from reference gene primers served as the basis for estimated nucleated cell counts. TCRdb's copy holds only in-frame clones and misses some; the assay was immunoSEQ multiplex PCR. That table gives V, J and clone size, and the DNA gave D and trimming. The sample lists about 55,000 clones, 80% to 95% occurring once. CDR1 and CDR2 (germline): MNHEY, SVGAGI. V lost 10 bases and J lost 5, with 14 bases in between. The CDR3 contains 12 residues. This TCR came from a man at least 80 years old with acute or convalescent COVID-19. This chain links TRBV6-5 with TRBJ1-1; D perhaps matches TRBD1 (6 bases). Sequencing input: peripheral blood. Here the CDR3 DNA reads TGTGCCACCTACGCAGGGGCGACTGAAGCTTTCTTT. This sequence encodes CATYAGATEAFF.